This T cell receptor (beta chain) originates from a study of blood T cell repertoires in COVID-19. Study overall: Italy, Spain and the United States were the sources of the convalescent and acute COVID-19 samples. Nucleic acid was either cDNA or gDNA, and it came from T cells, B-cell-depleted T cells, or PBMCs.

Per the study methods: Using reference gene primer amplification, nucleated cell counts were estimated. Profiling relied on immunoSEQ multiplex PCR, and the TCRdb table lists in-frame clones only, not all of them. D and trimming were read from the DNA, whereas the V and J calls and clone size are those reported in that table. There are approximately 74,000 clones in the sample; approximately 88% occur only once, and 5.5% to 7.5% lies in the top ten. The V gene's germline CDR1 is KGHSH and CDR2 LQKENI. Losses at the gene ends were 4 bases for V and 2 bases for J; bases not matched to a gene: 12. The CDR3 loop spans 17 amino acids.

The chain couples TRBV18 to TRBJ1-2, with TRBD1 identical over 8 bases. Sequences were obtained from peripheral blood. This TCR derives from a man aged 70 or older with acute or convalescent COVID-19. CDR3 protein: CASSLNAGGTNNYGYTF. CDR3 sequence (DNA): TGTGCCAGCTCACTCAACGCAGGGGGCACTAACAACTATGGCTACACCTTC. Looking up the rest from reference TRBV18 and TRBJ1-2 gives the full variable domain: NAGVMQNPRHLVRRRGQEARLRCSPMKGHSHVYWYRQLPEEGLKFMVYLQKENIIDESGMPKERFSAEFPKEGPSILRIQQVVRGDSAAYFCASSLNAGGTNNYGYTFGSGTRLTVV.